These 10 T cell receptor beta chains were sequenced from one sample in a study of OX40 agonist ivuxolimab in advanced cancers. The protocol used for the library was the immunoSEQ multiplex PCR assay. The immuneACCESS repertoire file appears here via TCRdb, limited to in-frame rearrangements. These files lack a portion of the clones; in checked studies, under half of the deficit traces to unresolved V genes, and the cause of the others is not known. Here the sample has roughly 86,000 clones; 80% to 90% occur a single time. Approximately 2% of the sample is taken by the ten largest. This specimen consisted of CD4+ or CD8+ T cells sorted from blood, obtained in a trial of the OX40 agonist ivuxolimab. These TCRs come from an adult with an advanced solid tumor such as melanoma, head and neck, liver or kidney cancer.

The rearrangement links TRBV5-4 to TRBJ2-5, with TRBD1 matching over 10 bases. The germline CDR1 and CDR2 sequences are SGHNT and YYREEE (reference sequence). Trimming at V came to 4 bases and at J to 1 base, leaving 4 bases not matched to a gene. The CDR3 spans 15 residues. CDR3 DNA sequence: TGTGCCAGCAGCCGACGGACAGGGGGCCAAGAGACCCAGTACTTC. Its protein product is CASSRRTGGQETQYF.

The CDR3 coding sequence is TGTGCCAGCAGCAAAGCAGGGTCGCCCTACAATGAGCAGTTCTTC. This codes for CASSKAGSPYNEQFF. V is TRBV11-3 and J is TRBJ2-1, with D perhaps matching TRBD1 (5 bases). Per the germline V gene, CDR1 is SGHNT and CDR2 is YENEEA. V was cut by 5 bases and J by 2 bases, with 13 bases left in between. This CDR3 has 15 residues.

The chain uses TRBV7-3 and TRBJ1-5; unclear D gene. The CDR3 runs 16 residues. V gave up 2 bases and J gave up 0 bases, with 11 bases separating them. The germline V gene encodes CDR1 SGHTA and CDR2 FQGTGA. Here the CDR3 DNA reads TGTGCCAGCAGCTTATCCGCCACCTATAGCAATCAGCCCCAGCATTTT. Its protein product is CASSLSATYSNQPQHF.

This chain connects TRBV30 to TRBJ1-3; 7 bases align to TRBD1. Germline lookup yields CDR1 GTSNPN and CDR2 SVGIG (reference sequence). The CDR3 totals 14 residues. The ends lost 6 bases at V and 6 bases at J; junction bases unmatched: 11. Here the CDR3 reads CACSSGQLVNTIYF. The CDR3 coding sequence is TGTGCCTGTTCCTCGGGACAGCTAGTAAACACCATATATTTT.

Here the CDR3 DNA reads TGTGCCAGTAGTATCGGACCCAGGACTGCGAACACTGAAGCTTTCTTT. Residues: CASSIGPRTANTEAFF. This chain uses TRBV19 with TRBJ1-1; D gene ambiguous. The CDR3 consists of 16 residues. Trimming left V 3 bases short and J 1 base short, with 15 bases between. From germline, CDR1 is LNHDA and CDR2 SQIVND (reference sequence).

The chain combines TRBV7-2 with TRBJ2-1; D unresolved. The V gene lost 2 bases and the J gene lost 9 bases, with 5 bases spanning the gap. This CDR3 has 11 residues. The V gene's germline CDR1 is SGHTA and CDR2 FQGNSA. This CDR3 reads CASSLISEQFF. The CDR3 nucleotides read TGTGCCAGCAGCTTAATATCTGAGCAGTTCTTC.

CDR3 loop: CASKRASNQPQHF. The CDR3 nucleotides are TGTGCCAGCAAAAGGGCAAGCAATCAGCCCCAGCATTTT. The chain links TRBV27 to TRBJ1-5; no reliable D call. The V and J ends lost 7 bases and 1 base respectively, with 8 bases between them. This CDR3 is built from 13 residues. Germline CDR1 MNHEY, CDR2 SMNVEV (reference sequence).

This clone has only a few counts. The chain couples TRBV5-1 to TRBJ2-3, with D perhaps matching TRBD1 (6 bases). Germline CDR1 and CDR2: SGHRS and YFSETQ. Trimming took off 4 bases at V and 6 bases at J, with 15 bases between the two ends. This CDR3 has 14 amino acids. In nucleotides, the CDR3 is TGCGCCAGCAGCGAGGACAGTGGGTACGATACGCAGTATTTT. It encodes CASSEDSGYDTQYF.

This chain's CDR3 is CASSFLARNTDTQYF. The CDR3 coding sequence is TGTGCCAGCAGCTTTCTCGCCCGAAACACAGATACGCAGTATTTT. The rearrangement links TRBV7-2 to TRBJ2-3; D not resolved. The CDR3 spans 15 residues. Germline V gives CDR1 SGHTA, CDR2 FQGNSA. Trimming removed 3 bases from V and 2 bases from J, with 12 bases in between. Filled out from reference TRBV7-2 and TRBJ2-3, the complete variable domain reads GAGVSQSPSNKVTEKGKDVELRCDPISGHTALYWYRQSLGQGLEFLIYFQGNSAPDKSGLPSDRFSAERTGGSVSTLTIQRTQQEDSAVYLCASSFLARNTDTQYFGPGTRLTVL.

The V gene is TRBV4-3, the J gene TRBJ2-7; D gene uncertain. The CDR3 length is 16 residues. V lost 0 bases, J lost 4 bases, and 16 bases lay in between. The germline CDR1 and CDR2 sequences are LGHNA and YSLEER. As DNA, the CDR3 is TGCGCCAGCAGCCAAGATGCTAATGTCGGTCGATACGAGCAGTACTTC. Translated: CASSQDANVGRYEQYF.